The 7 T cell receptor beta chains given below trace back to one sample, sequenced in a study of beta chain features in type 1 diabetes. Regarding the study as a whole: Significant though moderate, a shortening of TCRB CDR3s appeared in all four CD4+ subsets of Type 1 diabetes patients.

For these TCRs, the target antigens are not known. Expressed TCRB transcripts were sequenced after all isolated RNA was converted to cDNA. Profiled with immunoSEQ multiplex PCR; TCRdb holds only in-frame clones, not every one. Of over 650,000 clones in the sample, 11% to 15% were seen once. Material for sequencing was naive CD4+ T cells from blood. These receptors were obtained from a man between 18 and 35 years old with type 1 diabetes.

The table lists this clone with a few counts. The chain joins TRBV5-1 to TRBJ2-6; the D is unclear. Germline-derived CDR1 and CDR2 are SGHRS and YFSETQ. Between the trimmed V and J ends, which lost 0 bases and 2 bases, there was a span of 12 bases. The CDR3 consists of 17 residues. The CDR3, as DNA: TGCGCCAGCAGCTTGGCACCCCCGTCAACTGGGGCCAACGTCCTGACTTTC. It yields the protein CASSLAPPSTGANVLTF.

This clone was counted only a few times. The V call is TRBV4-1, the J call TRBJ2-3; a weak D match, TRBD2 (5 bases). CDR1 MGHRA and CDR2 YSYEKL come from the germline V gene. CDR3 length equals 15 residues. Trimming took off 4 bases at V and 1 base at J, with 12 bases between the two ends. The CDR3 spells CASSRSVAGTDTQYF. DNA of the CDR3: TGCGCCAGCAGCCGTAGCGTCGCGGGCACAGATACGCAGTATTTT.

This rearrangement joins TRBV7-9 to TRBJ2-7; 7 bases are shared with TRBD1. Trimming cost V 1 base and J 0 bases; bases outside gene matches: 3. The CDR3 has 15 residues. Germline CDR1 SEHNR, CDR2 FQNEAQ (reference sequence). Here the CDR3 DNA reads TGTGCCAGCAGCTTAGAGGGGACAGTCTCCTACGAGCAGTACTTC. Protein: CASSLEGTVSYEQYF.

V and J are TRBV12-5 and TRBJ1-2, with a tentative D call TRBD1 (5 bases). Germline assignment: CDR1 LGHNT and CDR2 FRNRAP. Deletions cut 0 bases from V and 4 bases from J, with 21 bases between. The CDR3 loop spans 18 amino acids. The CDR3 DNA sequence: TGTGCTAGTGGTTTGGTATTAAGGGGCAAAGATCAGTCCTATGGCTACACCTTC. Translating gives CASGLVLRGKDQSYGYTF.

Here the CDR3 DNA reads TGTGCCACCAGCAGAGATACGGGAGTCTACAATGAGCAGTTCTTC. Residues: CATSRDTGVYNEQFF. The chain couples TRBV15 to TRBJ2-1; the D gene is possibly TRBD2 (6 bases). This CDR3 spans 15 amino acids. V was clipped by 0 bases and J by 3 bases, with 9 bases between them. Germline values: CDR1 LNHNV, CDR2 YYDKDF (reference sequence).

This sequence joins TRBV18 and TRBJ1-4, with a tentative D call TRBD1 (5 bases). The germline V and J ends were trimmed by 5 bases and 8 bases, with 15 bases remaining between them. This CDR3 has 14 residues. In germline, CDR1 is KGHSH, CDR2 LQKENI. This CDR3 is CASSVRDGREKLFF. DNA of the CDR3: TGTGCCAGCTCAGTCCGGGACGGCAGAGAAAAACTGTTTTTT.

DNA of the CDR3: TGTGCCAGTAGTATTCGGCAGCCGAACACTGAAGCTTTCTTT. Its translation: CASSIRQPNTEAFF. The chain couples TRBV19 to TRBJ1-1; D call uncertain. CDR1 LNHDA and CDR2 SQIVND come from the germline V gene (reference sequence). The CDR3 runs 14 residues. The germline V and J ends were trimmed by 3 bases and 1 base, with 9 bases remaining between them.